This paragraph reports one T cell receptor (beta chain). Its antigen is not identified. The sample is drawn from a study of neurological immune-mediated disorders. MiXCR, run by TCRdb on the 5' RACE reads, gives a single entry per CDR3 protein. The sample lists about 52,000 distinct CDR3 sequences; approximately 3.9% were seen once. Germline CDR1 and CDR2: SQVTM and ANQGSEA. The V and J ends lost 5 bases and 1 base respectively, with 2 bases between them. The CDR3 totals 10 residues. Study results and caveats: Phylogenetic grouping assigned the repertoires of 18 of 34 multiple sclerosis patients to a single cluster of related CDR3 sequences. This cluster may be a repertoire-level signature.

The TCR originated in a man aged 55 to 70 with multiple sclerosis. The sample comprised PBMCs. The V and J genes are TRBV29-1 and TRBJ1-1, with unresolved D. The CDR3 region has the DNA TGCAGCGTTCAGAACACTGAAGCTTTCTTT. It translates to CSVQNTEAFF. The full variable domain, completed using reference TRBV29-1 and TRBJ1-1, is SAVISQKPSRDICQRGTSLTIQCQVDSQVTMMFWYRQQPGQSLTLIATANQGSEATYESGFVIDKFPISRPNLTFSTLTVSNMSPEDSSIYLCSVQNTEAFFGQGTRLTVV.